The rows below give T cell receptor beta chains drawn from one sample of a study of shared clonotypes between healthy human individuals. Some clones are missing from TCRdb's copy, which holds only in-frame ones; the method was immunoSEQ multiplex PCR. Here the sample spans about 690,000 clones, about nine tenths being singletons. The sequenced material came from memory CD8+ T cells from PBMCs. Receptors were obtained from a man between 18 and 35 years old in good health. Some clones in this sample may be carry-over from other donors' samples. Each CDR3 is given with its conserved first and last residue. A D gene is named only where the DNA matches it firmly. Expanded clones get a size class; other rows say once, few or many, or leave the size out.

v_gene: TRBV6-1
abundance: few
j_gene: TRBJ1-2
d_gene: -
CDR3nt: TGTGCCAGCAGTGAAGTCCTGGGGTATGGCTACACCTTC
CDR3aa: CASSEVLGYGYTF

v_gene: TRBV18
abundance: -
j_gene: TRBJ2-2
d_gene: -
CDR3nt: TGTGCCAGCTCACCAAACAGGGGAAGCGGGACGAACACCGGGGAGCTGTTTTTT
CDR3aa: CASSPNRGSGTNTGELFF

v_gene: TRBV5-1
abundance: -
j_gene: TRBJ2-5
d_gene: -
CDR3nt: TGCGCCAGCAGCTACAGCGGAGGGGGAGAGACCCAGTACTTC
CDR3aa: CASSYSGGGETQYF

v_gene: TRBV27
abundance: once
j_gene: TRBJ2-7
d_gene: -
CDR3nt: TGTGCCAGCAGTTTCATAAGCTCCTACGAGCAGTACTTC
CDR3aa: CASSFISSYEQYF

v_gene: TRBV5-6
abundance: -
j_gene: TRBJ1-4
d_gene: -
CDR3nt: TGTGCCAGCAGCTTGGCCGGTTGGGGGGCCGGTAATGAAAAACTGTTTTTT
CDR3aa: CASSLAGWGAGNEKLFF

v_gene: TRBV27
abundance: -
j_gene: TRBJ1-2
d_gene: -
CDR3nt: TGTGCCAGCAGCCTAGGAGGGAAGGATGGCTACACCTTC
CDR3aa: CASSLGGKDGYTF

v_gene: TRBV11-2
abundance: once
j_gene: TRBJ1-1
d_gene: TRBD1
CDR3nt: TGTGCCAGCAGCTTATCACGGACAGGGAACACTGAAGCTTTCTTT
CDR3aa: CASSLSRTGNTEAFF

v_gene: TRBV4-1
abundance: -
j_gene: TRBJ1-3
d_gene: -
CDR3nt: TGCGCCAGCAGCCAGCCCAGGGGCGTCAGAAACACCATATATTTT
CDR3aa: CASSQPRGVRNTIYF

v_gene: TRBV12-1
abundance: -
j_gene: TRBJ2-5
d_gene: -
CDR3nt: TGTGCCAGCAGCTCCGTGGACCACTCACAAGAGACCCAGTACTTC
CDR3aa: CASSSVDHSQETQYF

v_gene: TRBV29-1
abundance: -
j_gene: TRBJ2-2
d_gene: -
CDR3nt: TGCAGCGCCGACGGGGCAGAGAACACCGGGGAGCTGTTTTTT
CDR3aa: CSADGAENTGELFF

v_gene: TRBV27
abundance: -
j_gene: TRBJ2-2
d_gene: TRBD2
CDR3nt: TGTGCCAGCAGTTTCCCCGGACCTCGGGGGGCCGGGGAGCTGTTTTTT
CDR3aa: CASSFPGPRGAGELFF

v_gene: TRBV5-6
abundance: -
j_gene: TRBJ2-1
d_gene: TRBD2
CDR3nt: TGTGCCAGCAGCTTGGCTAGCGCGGGAGAAAGTGACAATGAGCAGTTCTTC
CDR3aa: CASSLASAGESDNEQFF

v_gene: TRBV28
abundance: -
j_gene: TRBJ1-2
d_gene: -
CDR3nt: TGTGCCAGCAGTTTAGAGGGGTTAGGCTATGGCTACACCTTC
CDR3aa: CASSLEGLGYGYTF

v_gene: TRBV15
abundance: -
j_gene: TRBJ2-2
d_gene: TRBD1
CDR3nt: TGTGCCACCAGCTCTATGGGACAGGGGTTATCCACGCGGAACACCGGGGAGCTGTTTTTT
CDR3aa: CATSSMGQGLSTRNTGELFF

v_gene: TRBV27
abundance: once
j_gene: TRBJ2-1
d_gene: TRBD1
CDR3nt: TGTGCCAGCAGTCCGGACAGGGTTCCGGATGAGCAGTTCTTC
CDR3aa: CASSPDRVPDEQFF

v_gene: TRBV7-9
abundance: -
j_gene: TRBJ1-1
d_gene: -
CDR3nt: TGTGCCAGCAGCTCCTTTACAGTCCTTCGAACTGAAGCTTTCTTT
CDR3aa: CASSSFTVLRTEAFF

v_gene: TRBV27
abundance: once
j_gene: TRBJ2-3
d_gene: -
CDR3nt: TGTGCCAGCAGTAGCCGGGACGTAGCATCCCCAGATACGCAGTATTTT
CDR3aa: CASSSRDVASPDTQYF

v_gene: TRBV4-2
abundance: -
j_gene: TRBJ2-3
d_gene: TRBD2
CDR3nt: TGTGCCAGCAGCCAGGAATGGACTAGCGGGATGGGTCTAGATACGCAGTATTTT
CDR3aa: CASSQEWTSGMGLDTQYF

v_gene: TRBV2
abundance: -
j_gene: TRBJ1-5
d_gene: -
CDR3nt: TGTGCCAGCAGTGTCGGAAGGACTGTAGGCAATCAGCCCCAGCATTTT
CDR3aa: CASSVGRTVGNQPQHF

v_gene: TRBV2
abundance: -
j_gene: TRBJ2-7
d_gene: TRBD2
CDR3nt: TGTGCCAGCAGCCTGGGACTAGCGGGAGGGCCAGGCGAGCAGTACTTC
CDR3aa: CASSLGLAGGPGEQYF

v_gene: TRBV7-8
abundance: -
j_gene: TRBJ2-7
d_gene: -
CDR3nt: TGTGCCAGCAGCTTAGTCGGGGTTGCCTACGAGCAGTACTTC
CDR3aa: CASSLVGVAYEQYF

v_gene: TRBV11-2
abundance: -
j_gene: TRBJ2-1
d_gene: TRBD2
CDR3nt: TGTGCCAGCAGCGCCCCGGGACTAGCGGGCTACAATGAGCAGTTCTTC
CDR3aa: CASSAPGLAGYNEQFF

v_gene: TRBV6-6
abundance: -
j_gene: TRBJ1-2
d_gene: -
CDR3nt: TGTGCCAGCACCGAAGCGGGAGGCGGGTATGGCTACACCTTC
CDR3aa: CASTEAGGGYGYTF

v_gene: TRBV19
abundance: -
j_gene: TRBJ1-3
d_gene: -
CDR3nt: TGTGCCAGTAGTATTCGGTCTAGCTCTGGAAACACCATATATTTT
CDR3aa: CASSIRSSSGNTIYF

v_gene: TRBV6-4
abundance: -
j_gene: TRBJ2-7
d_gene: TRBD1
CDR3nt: TGTGCCAGCGAGGGACGTCGGGACAGATTCTACGAGCAGTACTTC
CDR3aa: CASEGRRDRFYEQYF

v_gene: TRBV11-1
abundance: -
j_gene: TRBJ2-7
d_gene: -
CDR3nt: TGTGCCAGCAGTCACGAGAGGGACTACGAGCAGTACTTC
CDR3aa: CASSHERDYEQYF

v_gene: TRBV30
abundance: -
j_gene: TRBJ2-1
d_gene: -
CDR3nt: TGTGCCTGGAGTTTGGTAGGGTTACGAGATGAGCAGTTCTTC
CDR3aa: CAWSLVGLRDEQFF